The 6 T cell receptor beta chains below come from one sample, sequenced in a study of Graves' ophthalmopathy and Graves' hyperthyroidism. Using RNA transcripts, the TCR beta CDR3 regions were amplified. First-round RT-PCR relied on HTBI primers, and a second-round multiplex PCR came next. TCRdb ran MiXCR on the multiplex PCR reads and lists one entry per CDR3 protein. This sample has 200,000 to 250,000 distinct CDR3 sequences, with under 30% found just once. Input material: peripheral blood. The receptors were sampled from a man aged 50 or older with Graves' ophthalmopathy.

In this sample, this clonotype turned up many times. J is TRBJ1-5 and V is TRBV20-1; weak D call: TRBD1 (5 bases). Between the trimmed V and J ends, which lost 2 bases and 1 base, there was a span of 9 bases. This CDR3 region has 14 residues. CDR1 is DFQATT and CDR2 is SNEGSKA in the germline V gene (reference sequence). The CDR3 here is CSARLRDSNQPQHF. For the CDR3, the DNA is TGCAGTGCTAGACTCCGGGACAGCAATCAGCCCCAGCATTTT.

This clonotype appeared many times. The chain uses TRBV28 and TRBJ1-1; D ambiguous. The CDR3 loop spans 15 amino acids. CDR1 is MDHEN and CDR2 is SYDVKM in the germline V gene. V was shortened by 4 bases and J by 4 bases, with 16 bases between the two germline ends. CDR3 nucleotide sequence: TGTGCCAGCAGTTCTGCCGTACTGCGGGGCACTGAAGCTTTCTTT. Translating it yields CASSSAVLRGTEAFF.

The chain combines TRBV6-2 or TRBV6-3 with TRBJ1-5, with D possibly being TRBD1 (6 bases). V was pared by 1 base and J by 7 bases, with 11 bases between. The V gene's germline CDR1 is MNHEY and CDR2 SVGEGT. The CDR3 contains 14 residues. CDR3 amino acids: CASSYLGGRQPQHF. In DNA form, the CDR3 reads TGTGCCAGCAGTTACTTGGGGGGCCGGCAGCCCCAGCATTTT.

In this sample, this clonotype turned up many times. The chain uses TRBV12-3 or TRBV12-4 and TRBJ1-5; D unclear. V was trimmed by 6 bases and J by 4 bases, leaving 7 bases between them. The CDR3 has 12 residues. The CDR3 spells CASRSMNQPQHF. In nucleotides, the CDR3 is TGTGCCAGCAGGTCGATGAATCAGCCCCAGCATTTT.

The J gene is TRBJ2-7, the V gene TRBV6-1; D gene unclear. The CDR3 runs to 14 residues. Trimming took 0 bases from V and 5 from J, leaving 11 bases between them. Germline V lookup: CDR1 MNHNS, CDR2 SASEGT. The CDR3 spells CASSEAGVGDEQYF. CDR3 nucleotides: TGTGCCAGCAGTGAAGCAGGTGTTGGGGACGAGCAGTACTTC.

In this sample, this clonotype turned up many times. This chain uses TRBV11-2 with TRBJ1-1; D is perhaps TRBD1 (6 bases). This CDR3 contains 15 residues. Per germline, CDR1 SGHAT and CDR2 FQNNGV. V was cut by 5 bases and J by 0 bases, with 13 bases left in between. Here the CDR3 reads CASSPMGAVNTEAFF. CDR3 DNA sequence: TGTGCCAGCAGCCCGATGGGGGCGGTGAACACTGAAGCTTTCTTT.